These T cell receptor beta chains were read from a single sample in a study of Graves' ophthalmopathy and Graves' hyperthyroidism. TCRdb processed the multiplex PCR reads anew with MiXCR; each CDR3 protein has one entry. The sample includes 400,000 to 500,000 distinct CDR3 sequences, around 20% of them seen just once. The sample was peripheral blood. These receptors originate from a woman aged 18-29 years with stable Graves' hyperthyroidism. The CDR3 runs from the conserved cysteine through the conserved F or W. A D gene is named only where the DNA matches it firmly. The size field is filled for only some rows; it gives once, few, many or a size class.

V gene	J gene	clone size	D gene	CDR3 protein	CDR3 DNA
TRBV30	TRBJ2-2	many	.	CAWSRSRVTGELFF	TGTGCCTGGAGTCGCAGCAGGGTAACCGGGGAGCTGTTTTTT
TRBV5-5	TRBJ2-5	many	.	CASSLGARQETQYF	TGTGCCAGCAGCTTGGGAGCCCGACAAGAGACCCAGTACTTC
TRBV5-1	TRBJ2-2	many	TRBD2	CASSLDPGLAGELFF	TGCGCCAGCAGCTTAGATCCGGGACTAGCCGGGGAGCTGTTTTTT
TRBV6-5	TRBJ2-5	.	TRBD1	CASSYLTGGEETQYF	TGTGCCAGCAGTTACCTGACAGGGGGCGAAGAGACCCAGTACTTC
TRBV12-3/TRBV12-4	TRBJ1-2	many	.	CASSSPTGWHGYTF	TGTGCCAGCAGTTCCCCGACAGGATGGCATGGCTACACCTTC
TRBV11-1	TRBJ2-2	.	TRBD2	CASSHGTSGRIAGTGELFF	TGTGCCAGCAGCCATGGGACTAGCGGGAGAATTGCTGGCACCGGGGAGCTGTTTTTT
TRBV19	TRBJ2-2	few	TRBD1	CATGQALTGELFF	TGTGCCACCGGACAGGCCCTCACCGGGGAGCTGTTTTTT
TRBV20-1	TRBJ2-2	many	.	CSGWASANTGELFF	TGCAGTGGATGGGCTTCCGCGAACACCGGGGAGCTGTTTTTT
TRBV7-8	TRBJ2-5	many	.	CASSSTSGYQETQYF	TGTGCCAGCAGCTCCACCAGCGGATACCAAGAGACCCAGTACTTC
TRBV6-5	TRBJ1-5	.	.	CASSYSGASNQPQHF	TGTGCCAGCAGTTACTCGGGGGCGAGCAATCAGCCCCAGCATTTT
TRBV6-1	TRBJ1-5	.	.	CASRLKGENQPQHF	TGTGCCAGTAGGCTGAAGGGCGAGAATCAGCCCCAGCATTTT
TRBV2	TRBJ1-2	.	.	CASTLIPTSNYGYTF	TGTGCCAGCACCCTAATACCGACATCCAACTATGGCTACACCTTC
TRBV27	TRBJ1-1	many	.	CATSGQLNTEAFF	TGTGCCACTTCAGGACAGCTGAACACTGAAGCTTTCTTT
TRBV5-5	TRBJ2-3	few	.	CASSLVIGSTDTQYF	TGTGCCAGCAGCTTGGTGATAGGCAGCACAGATACGCAGTATTTT
TRBV6-5	TRBJ1-5	many	TRBD1	CASSYSRQGYQPQHF	TGTGCCAGCAGTTACTCGAGACAGGGGTATCAGCCCCAGCATTTT
TRBV12-3/TRBV12-4	TRBJ2-7	many	.	CASSLGSRITYEQYF	TGTGCCAGCAGTTTGGGCTCCAGGATCACCTACGAGCAGTACTTC
TRBV28	TRBJ2-7	many	.	CASTSRRDQYF	TGTGCCAGCACCTCCCGGAGGGATCAGTACTTC
TRBV7-2	TRBJ2-5	.	.	CASSLNSARKTQYF	TGTGCCAGCAGCTTAAATAGCGCGAGAAAGACCCAGTACTTC
TRBV19	TRBJ1-1	.	TRBD1	CASSRDRMESEAFF	TGTGCCAGTAGTAGGGACAGGATGGAATCTGAAGCTTTCTTT
TRBV19	TRBJ2-5	many	TRBD1	CASSIDRGETQYF	TGTGCCAGTAGTATCGACAGGGGAGAGACCCAGTACTTC
TRBV6-1	TRBJ1-2	many	.	CASTGDISDGYGYTF	TGTGCCAGCACCGGCGACATCTCCGATGGCTATGGCTACACCTTC
TRBV20-1	TRBJ2-5	.	TRBD1	CSARSQQGARETQYF	TGCAGTGCTAGGAGCCAACAGGGGGCGCGGGAGACCCAGTACTTC
TRBV7-2	TRBJ1-2	many	TRBD1	CASSPDRGGYGYTF	TGTGCCAGCAGCCCCGACAGGGGCGGATACGGCTACACCTTC
TRBV6-1	TRBJ2-7	.	.	CASGGNWAYEQYF	TGTGCCAGCGGGGGTAACTGGGCCTACGAGCAGTACTTC
TRBV20-1	TRBJ2-7	many	TRBD1	CSAEPAGQGSYEQYF	TGCAGTGCCGAGCCCGCGGGACAGGGTTCCTACGAGCAGTACTTC
TRBV25-1	TRBJ1-1	many	.	CASRRTVGGNTEAFF	TGTGCCAGCAGAAGGACTGTGGGAGGAAACACTGAAGCTTTCTTT
TRBV6-5	TRBJ1-2	many	.	CASSYSLGGTGYGYTF	TGTGCCAGCAGTTACTCACTCGGGGGCACCGGCTATGGCTACACCTTC
TRBV12-3/TRBV12-4	TRBJ2-5	.	TRBD1	CASSPGTGHQETQYF	TGTGCCAGCAGTCCCGGGACAGGGCATCAAGAGACCCAGTACTTC
TRBV6-2/TRBV6-3	TRBJ2-7	many	TRBD1	CASSRDRGPSEQYF	TGTGCCAGCAGTCGTGACAGGGGACCAAGCGAGCAGTACTTC
TRBV12-3/TRBV12-4	TRBJ1-2	many	.	CASGGGARSVNYGYTF	TGTGCCAGCGGCGGGGGGGCGCGGTCGGTTAACTATGGCTACACCTTC
TRBV11-2	TRBJ2-7	many	.	CASSLIMGVPYEQYF	TGTGCCAGCAGCTTAATTATGGGGGTCCCCTACGAGCAGTACTTC
TRBV28	TRBJ2-7	.	TRBD2	CASSVAGESSYEQYF	TGTGCCAGCAGTGTAGCGGGAGAGAGCTCCTACGAGCAGTACTTC
TRBV6-2/TRBV6-3	TRBJ2-2	many	TRBD1	CASSYNRDRVDTGELFF	TGTGCCAGCAGCTACAACCGGGACAGGGTGGACACCGGGGAGCTGTTTTTT
TRBV7-9	TRBJ1-2	many	.	CASSLESNYGYTF	TGTGCCAGCAGCTTGGAAAGTAACTATGGCTACACCTTC
TRBV28	TRBJ2-7	medium-sized	TRBD2	CASSSGTSGSHEQYF	TGTGCCAGCAGTTCCGGGACTAGCGGGTCGCACGAGCAGTACTTC
TRBV15	TRBJ2-2	many	.	CATSRDDRETGELFF	TGTGCCACCAGCAGAGATGACCGGGAGACCGGGGAGCTGTTTTTT
TRBV7-8	TRBJ2-5	many	.	CASSSPRGAETQYF	TGTGCCAGCAGCTCACCCAGGGGGGCAGAGACCCAGTACTTC